These 25 T cell receptor beta chains were all obtained from the same sample, sequenced in a study of T cells in Graves' hyperthyroidism and ophthalmopathy. Authors of the study amplified TCR beta CDR3 regions from RNA transcripts. RT-PCR in the first round (using the HTBI primer set) targeted the TCR CDR3. TCRdb fed the multiplex PCR reads into MiXCR, producing one record per CDR3 protein. This table has around 500,000 distinct CDR3 sequences, about an eighth appearing once. The sample consisted of blood. These receptors came from a woman aged 18-35 years with Graves' hyperthyroidism.

This clonotype showed up just a few times. V usage is TRBV5-6 and J usage is TRBJ2-1, with D uncertain. The V and J ends lost 4 bases and 9 bases respectively, with 14 bases between them. In germline, CDR1 is SGHDT, CDR2 YYEEEE. The CDR3 has 13 residues. CDR3 region: CASSRLPLGEQFF. For the CDR3, the DNA is TGTGCCAGCAGCCGTCTCCCGCTTGGTGAGCAGTTCTTC.

The chain couples TRBV4-1 to TRBJ1-2, with 7 bases identical to TRBD1. The CDR3 runs to 16 residues. Germline V CDR1 and CDR2: MGHRA, YSYEKL. Trimming took 1 base from V and 2 from J; bases not matched to a gene: 7. Here the CDR3 reads CASSQGTGTDNYGYTF. Written as DNA, the CDR3 is TGCGCCAGCAGCCAAGGCACGGGGACAGACAACTATGGCTACACCTTC.

The chain has TRBV20-1 and TRBJ2-7; perhaps D is TRBD1 or TRBD2 (5 bases each). Germline assignment: CDR1 DFQATT and CDR2 SNEGSKA (reference sequence). With 1 base removed from V and 0 bases from J, the gap between germline ends came to 10 bases. The CDR3 loop spans 14 amino acids. In DNA form, the CDR3 reads TGCAGTGCTAGAGCTCCAGGGACCTCCTACGAGCAGTACTTC. This encodes CSARAPGTSYEQYF.

This clonotype was detected ten times or more. The chain is built from TRBV28 and TRBJ1-2, with 10 nucleotides matching TRBD1. The length of the CDR3 is 13 residues. Trimming removed 6 bases from V and 7 bases from J; junction bases left unmatched: 5. CDR1 and CDR2 (germline): MDHEN, SYDVKM. DNA for the CDR3: TGTGCCAGCAGGAACGGACAGGGGGGTGGCTACACCTTC. Encoded protein: CASRNGQGGGYTF.

This clonotype appeared many times. V is TRBV10-3 and J is TRBJ2-3; 9 positions match TRBD2. Germline CDR1 ENHRY, CDR2 SYGVKD. With V trimmed by 8 bases and J by 6 bases, 9 bases remained unmatched. The CDR3 is made up of 14 amino acids. CDR3 bases: TGTGCCATCGCTGGGGGACTAGCTTCCGATACGCAGTATTTT. It encodes CAIAGGLASDTQYF.

This clonotype was counted a few times. The V and J genes are TRBV6-1 and TRBJ2-2; weak D call: TRBD2 (7 bases). V lost 9 bases and J 6 bases, leaving 17 bases between the germline ends. The germline V gene has CDR1 MNHNS and CDR2 SASEGT. The CDR3 is 14 residues long. CDR3 sequence reads: CARGTEGGAGELFF. For the CDR3, the DNA is TGTGCCAGAGGGACCGAGGGGGGGGCCGGGGAGCTGTTTTTT.

This clonotype has a count of ten or more. This chain connects TRBV20-1 to TRBJ1-5, with 8 bases identical to TRBD1. Germline V gene sequence: CDR1 DFQATT, CDR2 SNEGSKA (reference sequence). The CDR3 is 16 residues long. J gave up 4 bases and V 5 bases, and 13 bases lay outside the gene matches. CDR3 loop: CSAHPQGARGNQPQHF. The CDR3 nucleotides are TGCAGTGCTCACCCTCAGGGGGCGAGGGGTAATCAGCCCCAGCATTTT.

The CDR3 protein is CAWGPPSNEQFF. The CDR3 DNA reads as TGTGCCTGGGGTCCCCCCTCCAATGAGCAGTTCTTC. The rearrangement uses TRBV30 and TRBJ2-1; D unresolved. The CDR3 runs to 12 residues. The germline V gene has CDR1 GTSNPN and CDR2 SVGIG (reference sequence). Trimming took off 5 bases at V and 6 bases at J, with 11 bases between the two ends.

This clonotype was detected many times. This CDR3 reads CASSLFRGGSYNEQFF. CDR3 sequence (DNA): TGTGCCAGCAGTTTATTTCGGGGGGGATCCTACAATGAGCAGTTCTTC. J is TRBJ2-1 and V is TRBV28; 8 nucleotides align to TRBD2. After removal of 1 base from V and 1 base from J, the junction contained 3 bases not matched to a gene. The germline V gene has CDR1 MDHEN and CDR2 SYDVKM. The CDR3 is 16 amino acids.

There are many counts of this clonotype. The V call is TRBV19, the J call TRBJ1-3; no firm D call. Germline V lookup: CDR1 LNHDA, CDR2 SQIVND (reference sequence). This CDR3 region has 15 residues. Trimming took 7 bases from V and 2 from J, leaving 15 bases between them. DNA for the CDR3: TGTGCCAGTACGGGTCCAGGTTGGCCTGGAAACACCATATATTTT. Protein: CASTGPGWPGNTIYF.

The rearrangement joins TRBV30 to TRBJ2-7, with 7 bases identical to TRBD2. The J segment lost 2 bases and the V segment lost 2 bases, leaving 12 bases of the junction unmatched. The CDR3 runs 16 residues. The germline V gene encodes CDR1 GTSNPN and CDR2 SVGIG (reference sequence). The DNA of the CDR3 is TGTGCCTGGAGTTATGCCAGGACTAGGGAAACCTACGAGCAGTACTTC. It yields the protein CAWSYARTRETYEQYF.

The rearrangement uses TRBV2 and TRBJ1-6, with 7 bases that match TRBD1. V trimming: 5 bases; J trimming: 5 bases; junction bases outside the gene matches: 3. Germline V gene sequence: CDR1 SNHLY, CDR2 FYNNEI. The CDR3 loop spans 14 amino acids. The chain's CDR3 is CASSIQGNNSPLHF. In DNA form, the CDR3 reads TGTGCCAGCAGTATACAGGGGAATAATTCACCCCTCCACTTT.

Here the CDR3 reads CASSLGQGAWGYTF. The CDR3 nucleotides are TGTGCCAGCAGTCTGGGACAGGGGGCTTGGGGCTACACCTTC. The chain is built from TRBV12-3 or TRBV12-4 and TRBJ1-2, with 12 bases that match TRBD1. V lost 5 bases and J lost 8; bases outside the gene matches: 6. The CDR3 has 14 residues.

This clonotype was recorded many times. V usage is TRBV6-8 and J usage is TRBJ2-7; no reliable D call. V was pared by 8 bases and J by 5 bases, with 4 bases between. Germline lookup yields CDR1 MNHGY and CDR2 SAAAGT. The CDR3 runs to 9 residues. The chain's CDR3 is CASCHEQYV. The CDR3 nucleotides read TGTGCCAGCTGTCACGAGCAGTACGTC.

Turning to this clonotype: This clone may be a read error of a much larger clone one base away. The chain joins TRBV18 to TRBJ2-1; 8 nucleotides line up with TRBD1. This CDR3 has 15 amino acids. Germline loops: CDR1 KGHSH, CDR2 LQKENI. V lost 4 bases and J lost 7; bases outside the gene matches: 9. CDR3 loop: CASSLSRQGLNEQFF. CDR3 DNA sequence: TGTGCCAGCTCACTCTCGAGACAGGGGTTAAATGAGCAGTTCTTC.

This clonotype was detected many times. The genes are TRBV2 and TRBJ2-7, with TRBD1 matching 7 bases. Trimming at V came to 1 base and at J to 0 bases, leaving 6 bases not matched to a gene. This CDR3 spans 16 amino acids. Germline values: CDR1 SNHLY, CDR2 FYNNEI. The CDR3 here is CASSEVDRPGSYEQYV. CDR3 in DNA: TGTGCCAGCAGTGAAGTGGACAGGCCAGGCTCCTACGAGCAGTACGTC.

The table lists this clonotype with many counts. The chain links TRBV6-5 to TRBJ1-2, with D possibly being TRBD1 (6 bases). The CDR3 is 15 amino acids. The ends were cut back, 4 bases at V and 5 bases at J, with 17 bases in the middle. Germline CDR1 and CDR2: MNHEY and SVGAGI. This CDR3 is CASSFEGGRSYGYTF. The CDR3, as DNA: TGTGCCAGCAGTTTCGAGGGGGGAAGGTCTTATGGCTACACCTTC.

This clonotype has at least ten counts. The chain links TRBV2 to TRBJ2-5; a weak D match, TRBD2 (5 bases). Germline lookup yields CDR1 SNHLY and CDR2 FYNNEI. This CDR3 comprises 14 residues. Trimming shortened V by 8 bases and J by 4 bases, and 17 bases separated the two germline ends. CDR3 nucleotides: TGTGCCAGCGAGGCAGGACGAGGGCGAGAGACCCAGTACTTC. Its translation: CASEAGRGRETQYF.

There are many counts of this clonotype. The rearrangement joins TRBV5-6 to TRBJ1-1; no reliable D call. Germline CDR1 reads SGHDT; CDR2 reads YYEEEE. The CDR3 runs 13 residues. Trimming pared 1 base from V and 2 bases from J, leaving 6 bases between. CDR3 sequence reads: CASSLPFNTEAFF. The CDR3 region has the DNA TGTGCCAGCAGCTTGCCATTTAACACTGAAGCTTTCTTT.

V and J are TRBV6-5 and TRBJ1-3; D is unresolved. Germline CDR1 MNHEY, CDR2 SVGAGI. V lost 0 bases and J lost 6, with 6 bases in between. The CDR3 runs to 13 residues. CDR3 amino acids: CASSYSTVNTIYF. CDR3 bases: TGTGCCAGCAGTTACTCGACGGTAAACACCATATATTTT.

This clonotype was seen at least ten times. This chain connects TRBV7-9 to TRBJ1-6; 9 nucleotides match TRBD1. The CDR3 runs to 16 residues. The germline V gene encodes CDR1 SEHNR and CDR2 FQNEAQ (reference sequence). Trimming took 5 bases from V and 5 from J; bases not matched to a gene: 7. The CDR3 protein is CASSSRDRVNNSPLHF. The CDR3 nucleotides are TGTGCCAGCAGCAGCCGGGACAGGGTAAATAATTCACCCCTCCACTTT.

This clonotype was seen a handful of times. The chain recombines TRBV7-2 with TRBJ2-1, with TRBD1 matching 8 bases. This CDR3 has 15 amino acids. The J segment lost 6 bases and the V segment lost 3 bases, leaving 7 bases of the junction unmatched. The germline gives CDR1 SGHTA, CDR2 FQGNSA. The DNA for the CDR3 is TGTGCCAGCAGCTTGGGGACAGGTTACAGCAATGAGCAGTTCTTC. Amino acid sequence: CASSLGTGYSNEQFF.

The chain combines TRBV30 with TRBJ1-5; 7 bases fit TRBD1. The germline CDR1 and CDR2 sequences are GTSNPN and SVGIG (reference sequence). Germline trimming cut 0 bases from V and 2 bases from J; bases unmatched to any gene: 10. CDR3 length: 17 residues. The CDR3 here is CAWSVQRTGMGNQPQHF. Here the CDR3 DNA reads TGTGCCTGGAGTGTACAAAGGACAGGTATGGGCAATCAGCCCCAGCATTTT.

This clonotype came up many times. This sequence joins TRBV7-6 and TRBJ2-2; 8 bases are shared with TRBD1. The junction had 10 bases not matched to a gene; V was cut back by 3 bases and J by 4 bases. The germline CDR1 and CDR2 sequences are SGHVS and FNYEAQ. The length of the CDR3 is 17 residues. The CDR3 spells CASSLTTGAPSTGELFF. Here the CDR3 DNA reads TGTGCCAGCAGCTTGACGACAGGGGCGCCGAGCACCGGGGAGCTGTTTTTT.

This clonotype was seen a few times. The CDR3 does not end in the conserved phenylalanine or tryptophan, so this is likely a read error. This chain connects TRBV12-3 or TRBV12-4 to TRBJ1-1, with TRBD1 as a possible D gene (6 bases). Trimming shortened V by 4 bases and J by 2 bases, and 8 bases separated the two germline ends. The CDR3 is 13 amino acids. CDR3 region: CASSWDTNTEAFL. The CDR3 nucleotides read TGTGCCAGCAGTTGGGACACCAACACTGAAGCTTTCCTT.